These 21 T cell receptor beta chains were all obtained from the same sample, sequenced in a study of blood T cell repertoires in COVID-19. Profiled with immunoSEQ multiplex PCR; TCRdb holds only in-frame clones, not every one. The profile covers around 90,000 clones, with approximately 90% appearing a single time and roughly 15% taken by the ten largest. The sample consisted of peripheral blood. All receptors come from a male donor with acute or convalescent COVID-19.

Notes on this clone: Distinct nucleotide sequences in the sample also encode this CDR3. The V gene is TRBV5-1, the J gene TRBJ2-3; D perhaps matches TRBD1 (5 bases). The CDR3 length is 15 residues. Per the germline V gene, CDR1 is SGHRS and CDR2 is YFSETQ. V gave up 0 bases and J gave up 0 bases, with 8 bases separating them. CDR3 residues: CASSLGTPSTDTQYF. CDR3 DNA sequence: TGCGCCAGCAGCTTGGGGACACCAAGCACAGATACGCAGTATTTT.

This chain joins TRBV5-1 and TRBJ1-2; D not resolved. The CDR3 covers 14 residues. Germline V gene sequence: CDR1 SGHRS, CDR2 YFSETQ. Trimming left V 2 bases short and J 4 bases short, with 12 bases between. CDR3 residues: CASSFLPGSYGYTF. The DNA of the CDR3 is TGCGCCAGCAGCTTTCTACCGGGGTCCTATGGCTACACCTTC.

The CDR3 reads CASSHRTGTGEGRYTF. Written as DNA, the CDR3 is TGTGCCAGCAGCCACCGAACCGGGACAGGGGAGGGACGCTACACCTTC. This chain links TRBV14 with TRBJ1-2; 10 bases are shared with TRBD1. Per germline, CDR1 SGHDN and CDR2 FVKESK. The CDR3 loop spans 16 amino acids. Trimming at V came to 3 bases and at J to 9 bases, leaving 13 bases not matched to a gene.

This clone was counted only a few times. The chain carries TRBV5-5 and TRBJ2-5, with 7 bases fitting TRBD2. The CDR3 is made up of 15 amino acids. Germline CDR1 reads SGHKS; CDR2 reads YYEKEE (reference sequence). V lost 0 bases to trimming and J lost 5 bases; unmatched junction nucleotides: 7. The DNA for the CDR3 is TGTGCCAGCAGCTTGGATGGGAGGGCCCAGGAGACCCAGTACTTC. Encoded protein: CASSLDGRAQETQYF.

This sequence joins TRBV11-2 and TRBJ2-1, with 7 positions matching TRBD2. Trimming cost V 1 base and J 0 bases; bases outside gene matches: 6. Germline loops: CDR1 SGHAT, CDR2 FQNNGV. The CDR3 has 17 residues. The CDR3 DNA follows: TGTGCCAGCAGCTTAGGGGGGGGACGGAGCTCCTACAATGAGCAGTTCTTC. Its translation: CASSLGGGRSSYNEQFF.

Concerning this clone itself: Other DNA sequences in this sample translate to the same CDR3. This chain's CDR3 is CASSLDRGSTDTQYF. The CDR3 DNA is TGTGCCAGCTCACTGGACAGGGGAAGCACAGATACGCAGTATTTT. The V and J genes are TRBV18 and TRBJ2-3, with 9 bases matching TRBD1. Germline loops: CDR1 KGHSH, CDR2 LQKENI. V shed 4 bases, J shed 0 bases, and the junction held 2 bases outside the gene matches. The CDR3 contains 15 residues.

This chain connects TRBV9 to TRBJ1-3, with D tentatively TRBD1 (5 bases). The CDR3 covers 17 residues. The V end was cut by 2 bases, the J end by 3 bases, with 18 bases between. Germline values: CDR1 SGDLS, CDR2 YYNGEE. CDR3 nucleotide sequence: TGTGCCAGCAGCGTCTCCACTGGGGCCGCCTTTGGAAACACCATATATTTT. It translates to CASSVSTGAAFGNTIYF.

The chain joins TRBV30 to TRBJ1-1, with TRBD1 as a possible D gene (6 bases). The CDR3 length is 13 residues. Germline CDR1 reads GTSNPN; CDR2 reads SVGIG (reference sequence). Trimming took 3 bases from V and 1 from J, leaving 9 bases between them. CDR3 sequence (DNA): TGTGCCTGGAGACAGGGAAGGAACACTGAAGCTTTCTTT. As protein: CAWRQGRNTEAFF.

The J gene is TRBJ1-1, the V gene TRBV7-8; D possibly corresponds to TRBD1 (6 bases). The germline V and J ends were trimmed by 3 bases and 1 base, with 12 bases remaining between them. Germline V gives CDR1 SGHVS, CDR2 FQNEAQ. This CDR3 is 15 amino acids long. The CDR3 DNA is TGTGCCAGCAGCTTGTATACAGGGAGGAACACTGAAGCTTTCTTT. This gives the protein CASSLYTGRNTEAFF.

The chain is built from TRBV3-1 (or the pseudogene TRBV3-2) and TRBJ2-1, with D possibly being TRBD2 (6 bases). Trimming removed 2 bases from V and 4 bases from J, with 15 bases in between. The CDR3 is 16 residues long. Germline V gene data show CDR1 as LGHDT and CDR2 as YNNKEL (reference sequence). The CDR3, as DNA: TGTGCCAGCAGCCAAAGGGGTAGGGAGGCTTACAATGAGCAGTTCTTC. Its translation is CASSQRGREAYNEQFF.

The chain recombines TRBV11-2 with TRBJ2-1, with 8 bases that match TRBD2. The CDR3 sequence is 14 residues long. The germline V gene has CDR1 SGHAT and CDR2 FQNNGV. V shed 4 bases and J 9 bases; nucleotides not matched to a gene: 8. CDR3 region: CASSSLAGGGEQFF. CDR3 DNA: TGTGCCAGCAGCTCCTTGGCGGGAGGCGGTGAGCAGTTCTTC. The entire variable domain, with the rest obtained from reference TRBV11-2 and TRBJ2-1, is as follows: EAGVAQSPRYKIIEKRQSVAFWCNPISGHATLYWYQQILGQGPKLLIQFQNNGVVDDSQLPKDRFSAERLKGVDSTLKIQPAKLEDSAVYLCASSSLAGGGEQFFGPGTRLTVL.

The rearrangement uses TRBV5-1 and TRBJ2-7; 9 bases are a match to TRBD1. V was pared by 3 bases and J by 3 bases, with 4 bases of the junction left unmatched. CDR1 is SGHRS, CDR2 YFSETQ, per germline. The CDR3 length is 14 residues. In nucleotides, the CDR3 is TGCGCCAGCAGCTCCGGGACAGGGCTCTACGAGCAGTACTTC. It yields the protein CASSSGTGLYEQYF.

The CDR3 DNA sequence: TGTGCCAGTAGTACGACAGGGTTGTCTGGCATTCAGTACTTC. Protein product: CASSTTGLSGIQYF. The chain employs TRBV19 and TRBJ2-4; TRBD1 aligns across 7 bases. Germline-derived CDR1 and CDR2 are LNHDA and SQIVND (reference sequence). V lost 4 bases, J lost 9 bases, and 9 bases stayed unmatched. CDR3 length: 14 residues.

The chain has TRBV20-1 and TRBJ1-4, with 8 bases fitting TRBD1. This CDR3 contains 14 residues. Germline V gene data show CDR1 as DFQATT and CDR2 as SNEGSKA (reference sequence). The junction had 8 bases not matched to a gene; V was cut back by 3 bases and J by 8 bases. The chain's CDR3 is CSASRGQVGEKLFF. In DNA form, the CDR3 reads TGCAGTGCTAGTCGGGGACAGGTTGGAGAAAAACTGTTTTTT.

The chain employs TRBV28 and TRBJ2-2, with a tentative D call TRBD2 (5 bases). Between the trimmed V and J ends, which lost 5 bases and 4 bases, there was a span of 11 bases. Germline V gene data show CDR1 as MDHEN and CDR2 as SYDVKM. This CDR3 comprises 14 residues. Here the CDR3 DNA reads TGTGCCAGCAGTCACCCCCGGGGCACCGGGGAGCTGTTTTTT. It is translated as CASSHPRGTGELFF.

CDR3 sequence (DNA): TGTGCCAGTAGTAGGGACAGGGGACAAGAGACCCAGTACTTC. Protein: CASSRDRGQETQYF. The chain has TRBV19 and TRBJ2-5; TRBD1 matches at 10 bases. CDR1 LNHDA and CDR2 SQIVND come from the germline V gene (reference sequence). J gave up 2 bases and V 4 bases, and 1 base lay outside the gene matches. CDR3 size: 14 residues.

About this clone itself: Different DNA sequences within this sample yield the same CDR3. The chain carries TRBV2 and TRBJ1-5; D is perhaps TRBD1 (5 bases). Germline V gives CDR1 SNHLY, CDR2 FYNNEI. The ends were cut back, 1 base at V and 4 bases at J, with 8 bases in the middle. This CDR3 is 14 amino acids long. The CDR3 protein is CASSEGSGNQPQHF. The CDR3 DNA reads TGTGCCAGCAGTGAAGGGTCAGGGAATCAGCCCCAGCATTTT.

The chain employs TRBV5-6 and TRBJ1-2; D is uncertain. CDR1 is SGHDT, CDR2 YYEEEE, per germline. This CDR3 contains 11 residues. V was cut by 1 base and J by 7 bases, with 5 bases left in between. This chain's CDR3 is CASSLTAGYTF. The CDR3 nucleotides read TGTGCCAGCAGCTTGACAGCTGGCTACACCTTC.

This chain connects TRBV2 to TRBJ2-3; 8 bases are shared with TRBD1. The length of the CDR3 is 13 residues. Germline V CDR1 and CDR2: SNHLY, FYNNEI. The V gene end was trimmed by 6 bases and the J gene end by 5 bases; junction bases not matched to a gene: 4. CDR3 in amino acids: CASRTGAGDTQYF. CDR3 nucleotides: TGTGCCAGCAGGACAGGGGCGGGAGATACGCAGTATTTT.

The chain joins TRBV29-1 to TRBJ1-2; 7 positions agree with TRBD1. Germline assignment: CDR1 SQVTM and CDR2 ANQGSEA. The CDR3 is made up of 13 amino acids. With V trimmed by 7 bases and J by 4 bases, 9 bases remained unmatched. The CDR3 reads CSASRGQSYGYTF. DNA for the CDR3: TGCAGCGCATCTCGGGGACAGTCCTATGGCTACACCTTC.

The CDR3 spells CASSLEPIRDRRNYEQYF. CDR3 nucleotide sequence: TGCGCCAGCAGCTTGGAACCCATAAGGGACAGAAGGAACTACGAGCAGTACTTC. The chain recombines TRBV5-1 with TRBJ2-7; 7 bases fit TRBD1. Germline V gene data show CDR1 as SGHRS and CDR2 as YFSETQ. The J segment lost 3 bases and the V segment lost 0 bases, leaving 15 bases of the junction unmatched. CDR3 size: 18 residues.